The 27 T cell receptor beta chains below all came from one sample that was sequenced in a study of T cell responses to AZD1222 COVID-19 vaccine. Only in-frame clones appear in the TCRdb table, and some are missing; sequencing was by immunoSEQ multiplex PCR. The table has around 180,000 clones, 94% seen once. This sample comprised peripheral blood, obtained 28 days after the second AZD1222 dose. These receptors were obtained from an adult who received the AZD1222 COVID-19 vaccine.

This clone was observed a single time. The chain has TRBV5-1 and TRBJ2-7; 8 nucleotides align to TRBD1. V lost 0 bases and J lost 6; bases outside the gene matches: 2. The CDR3 is made up of 13 amino acids. Germline loops: CDR1 SGHRS, CDR2 YFSETQ. This CDR3 reads CASSLATGGEQYF. The CDR3 nucleotides read TGCGCCAGCAGCTTGGCTACAGGGGGCGAGCAGTACTTC. Together with reference TRBV5-1 and TRBJ2-7, the CDR3 gives the full variable domain: KAGVTQTPRYLIKTRGQQVTLSCSPISGHRSVSWYQQTPGQGLQFLFEYFSETQRNKGNFPGRFSGRQFSNSRSEMNVSTLELGDSALYLCASSLATGGEQYFGPGTRLTVT.

For the CDR3, the DNA is TGTGCCAGCAGCCCCGTGGGGGAAGGCGGCTACACCTTC. Amino acid sequence: CASSPVGEGGYTF. This rearrangement joins TRBV27 to TRBJ1-2; D might be TRBD1 (5 bases). Germline values: CDR1 MNHEY, CDR2 SMNVEV (reference sequence). The CDR3 runs 13 residues. Between the trimmed V and J ends, which lost 6 bases and 8 bases, there was a span of 16 bases.

This clone was observed once. V gene TRBV15 combines with J gene TRBJ2-3, with TRBD2 matching over 8 bases. CDR1 and CDR2 (germline): LNHNV, YYDKDF (reference sequence). This CDR3 is 18 amino acids long. V was clipped by 4 bases and J by 2 bases; unmatched bases: 14. CDR3 in amino acids: CATSKLPGASGSTDTQYF. The CDR3 DNA sequence: TGTGCCACCAGCAAACTACCGGGAGCTAGCGGGTCCACAGATACGCAGTATTTT.

This clone was seen only once. V usage is TRBV24-1 and J usage is TRBJ1-1; D might be TRBD1 (5 bases). The CDR3 is 14 residues long. Per germline, CDR1 KGHDR and CDR2 SFDVKD. Deletions cut 7 bases from V and 4 bases from J, with 15 bases between. CDR3 DNA sequence: TGTGCCACCAGCACGGGGCCCGCGGGCACTGAAGCTTTCTTT. This gives the protein CATSTGPAGTEAFF.

As regards this clone: Germline and junction disagree at one end, which may indicate a read error. The chain links TRBV7-7 to TRBJ2-3; TRBD2 is a possible D gene (5 bases). The germline gives CDR1 SSHAT, CDR2 FNYEAQ (reference sequence). This CDR3 contains 13 residues. The CDR3 is CASSPGVPDTQYF. CDR3 nucleotide sequence: TGTGCTAGCAGCCCCGGGGTGCCAGATACGCAGTATTTT. The whole variable domain, remainder taken from reference TRBV7-7 and TRBJ2-3, is GAGVSQSPRYKVTKRGQDVTLRCDPISSHATLYWYQQALGQGPEFLTYFNYEAQPDKSGLPSDRFSAERPEGSISTLTIQRTEQRDSAMYRCASSPGVPDTQYFGPGTRLTVL.

The chain carries TRBV18 and TRBJ1-5; D unclear. CDR3 length: 17 residues. V was cut by 2 bases and J by 3 bases, with 17 bases left in between. Germline V gene lookup returns CDR1 KGHSH and CDR2 LQKENI. The CDR3 here is CASSPAGREVYNQPQHF. In nucleotides, the CDR3 is TGTGCCAGCTCACCAGCGGGGAGAGAGGTGTACAATCAGCCCCAGCATTTT.

The rearrangement joins TRBV24-1 to TRBJ2-3, with D tentatively TRBD2 (5 bases). V gave up 5 bases and J gave up 2 bases, with 13 bases separating them. Germline values: CDR1 KGHDR, CDR2 SFDVKD. This CDR3 contains 15 residues. The CDR3 sequence is CATSVYGNPTDTQYF. CDR3 sequence (DNA): TGTGCCACCAGTGTGTACGGGAACCCCACAGATACGCAGTATTTT.

The chain joins TRBV10-3 to TRBJ1-2, with a tentative D call TRBD1 (5 bases). This CDR3 region has 14 residues. Germline V lookup: CDR1 ENHRY, CDR2 SYGVKD. V was shortened by 1 base and J by 4 bases, with 10 bases between the two germline ends. The CDR3 loop is CAISEWGDTYGYTF. The CDR3 nucleotides are TGTGCCATCAGTGAGTGGGGGGATACCTATGGCTACACCTTC.

The CDR3 reads CASSHKTGAGGNGETQYF. The CDR3 bases are TGTGCCAGCTCACATAAGACAGGGGCAGGTGGTAACGGAGAGACCCAGTACTTC. J is TRBJ2-5 and V is TRBV18; 8 bases agree with TRBD1. From germline, CDR1 is KGHSH and CDR2 LQKENI. Losses at the gene ends were 4 bases for V and 4 bases for J; bases not matched to a gene: 17. This CDR3 contains 18 residues.

CDR3: CASSQVDTANEKLFF. CDR3 coding DNA: TGTGCCAGCAGCCAAGTGGACACTGCGAATGAAAAACTGTTTTTT. V gene TRBV4-2 combines with J gene TRBJ1-4, with a weak D call TRBD1 (5 bases). CDR1 and CDR2 from the germline V gene are LGHNA and YNFKEQ. V lost 1 base to trimming and J lost 5 bases, with 11 bases between them. This CDR3 has 15 residues.

Only a few counts were recorded for this clone. The chain employs TRBV6-5 and TRBJ2-2; D ambiguous. The V end was cut by 5 bases, the J end by 6 bases, with 7 bases between. The germline CDR1 and CDR2 sequences are MNHEY and SVGAGI. The CDR3 spans 12 residues. The CDR3 loop reads CASSQRSGELFF. CDR3 DNA: TGTGCCAGCAGTCAACGGTCCGGGGAGCTGTTTTTT.

The J gene is TRBJ1-1, the V gene TRBV6-6; D not resolved. The length of the CDR3 is 12 residues. Looked up from germline, CDR1 is MNHNY and CDR2 is SVGAGI (reference sequence). Trimming left V 8 bases short and J 5 bases short, with 12 bases between. The DNA for the CDR3 is TGTGCCAGCGTCCATCCGCGGACTGAAGCTTTCTTT. Amino acids: CASVHPRTEAFF.

The chain employs TRBV4-1 and TRBJ1-5; TRBD1 might be the D (5 bases). V was pared by 5 bases and J by 0 bases, with 20 bases between. Per germline, CDR1 MGHRA and CDR2 YSYEKL. This CDR3 region has 18 residues. This CDR3 is CASSSTWGGSFSNQPQHF. The CDR3 DNA reads as TGCGCCAGCAGCTCCACGTGGGGCGGGTCTTTTAGCAATCAGCCCCAGCATTTT.

This clone was counted once. This chain joins TRBV18 and TRBJ1-4; D is perhaps TRBD1 (6 bases). CDR3 size: 18 residues. Germline V gives CDR1 KGHSH, CDR2 LQKENI. Trimming stripped 1 base from V and 0 bases from J, with 15 bases between. The CDR3 DNA reads TGTGCCAGCTCACCACTCTTTGGGGGCGAGGCAACTAATGAAAAACTGTTTTTT. Its translation is CASSPLFGGEATNEKLFF.

Comment on this clone: A read error may account for a junction end that differs from germline. V and J are TRBV5-1 and TRBJ2-1; the match to TRBD1 covers 10 bases. This CDR3 has 13 residues. Germline CDR1 reads SGHRS; CDR2 reads YFSETQ. The chain's CDR3 is CASRLGQGNEQFF. The DNA of the CDR3 is TGCGCCAGCAGGTTGGGACAGGGGAATGAGCAGTTCTTC.

This chain joins TRBV6-5 and TRBJ2-3; D remains ambiguous. CDR3 length: 13 amino acids. CDR1 and CDR2 (germline): MNHEY, SVGAGI. The V gene lost 2 bases and the J gene lost 0 bases, with 3 bases spanning the gap. The CDR3 region has the DNA TGTGCCAGCAGTTACGACAGCACAGATACGCAGTATTTT. Translation: CASSYDSTDTQYF.

The chain uses TRBV19 and TRBJ2-3, with 8 bases aligning to TRBD2. In germline, CDR1 is LNHDA, CDR2 SQIVND (reference sequence). The CDR3 runs to 16 residues. Trimming took 5 bases from V and 5 from J; bases not matched to a gene: 12. The CDR3 sequence: CASSPPGLGAGDTQYF. The CDR3 coding sequence is TGTGCCAGTAGTCCCCCGGGACTAGGAGCCGGAGATACGCAGTATTTT.

The gene calls are TRBV3-1 (or the pseudogene TRBV3-2) and TRBJ1-5; D not certain. There are 17 residues in the CDR3. CDR1 and CDR2 (germline): LGHDT, YNNKEL (reference sequence). Trimming took off 1 base at V and 4 bases at J, with 17 bases between the two ends. The CDR3 region has the DNA TGTGCCAGCAGCCAAGCGCAGGTCTACGACCTAAATCAGCCCCAGCATTTT. It translates to CASSQAQVYDLNQPQHF.

Notes on this clone: Other DNA sequences in this sample translate to the same CDR3. The V gene is TRBV28, the J gene TRBJ1-1; 7 bases are shared with TRBD1. The germline gives CDR1 MDHEN, CDR2 SYDVKM. Losses at the gene ends were 5 bases for V and 1 base for J; bases not matched to a gene: 4. The CDR3 length is 14 residues. This CDR3 reads CASSLRTGNTEAFF. The DNA for the CDR3 is TGTGCCAGCAGTCTCCGGACAGGGAACACTGAAGCTTTCTTT.

The rearrangement uses TRBV6-2 or TRBV6-3 and TRBJ1-2, with D uncertain. CDR3 size: 16 residues. Trimming removed 0 bases at V and 8 bases at J, with 19 bases between. Germline-derived CDR1 and CDR2 are MNHEY and SVGEGT. The DNA of the CDR3 is TGTGCCAGCAGTTACTCGTTCGTTGGTAGTGCTGCGGGCTACACCTTC. As protein: CASSYSFVGSAAGYTF.

J is TRBJ1-5 and V is TRBV19, with 9 bases matching TRBD1. The junction had 4 bases not matched to a gene; V was cut back by 5 bases and J by 2 bases. This CDR3 comprises 15 residues. Germline CDR1 reads LNHDA; CDR2 reads SQIVND (reference sequence). This CDR3 is CASSAGDRGNQPQHF. The CDR3 DNA reads TGTGCCAGTAGTGCAGGGGACAGGGGCAATCAGCCCCAGCATTTT.

This sequence joins TRBV5-6 and TRBJ2-3; D is ambiguous. Trimming shortened V by 2 bases and J by 0 bases, and 16 bases separated the two germline ends. Germline-derived CDR1 and CDR2 are SGHDT and YYEEEE. This CDR3 has 17 residues. DNA for the CDR3: TGTGCCAGCAGCTTAAATGGCGGCAGTTCTAGCACAGATACGCAGTATTTT. It specifies CASSLNGGSSSTDTQYF.

The chain is built from TRBV7-8 and TRBJ1-5; possibly TRBD1 for D (5 bases). The germline V gene has CDR1 SGHVS and CDR2 FQNEAQ. CDR3 length: 15 amino acids. V was trimmed by 1 base and J by 0 bases, leaving 7 bases between them. In nucleotides, the CDR3 is TGTGCCAGCAGCTTAGAGGGGCTTAGCAATCAGCCCCAGCATTTT. Translating gives CASSLEGLSNQPQHF.

The chain has TRBV7-9 and TRBJ2-7; weak D call: TRBD1 (6 bases). Germline assignment: CDR1 SEHNR and CDR2 FQNEAQ (reference sequence). V gave up 3 bases and J gave up 3 bases, with 9 bases separating them. The CDR3 length is 13 residues. The CDR3 nucleotides are TGTGCCAGCAGCTTTGGGACAAACTACGAGCAGTACTTC. Its translation: CASSFGTNYEQYF.

This clone has a single count. The rearrangement joins TRBV7-6 to TRBJ2-5; unclear D gene. Germline V gene data show CDR1 as SGHVS and CDR2 as FNYEAQ. The CDR3 runs to 13 residues. Deletions cut 5 bases from V and 2 bases from J, with 9 bases between. The CDR3 sequence: CASSQARQETQYF. CDR3 sequence (DNA): TGTGCCAGCAGCCAAGCGCGGCAAGAGACCCAGTACTTC.

To note about this clone: At one end, the junction sequence differs from germline, possibly due to a read error. The chain links TRBV5-6 to TRBJ1-1; 8 bases align to TRBD1. This CDR3 contains 14 residues. Germline V lookup: CDR1 SGHDT, CDR2 YYEEEE. The CDR3 loop reads CASSLDRVNTEAFF. The CDR3 nucleotides are TGTGCCAGCAGTTTGGACAGGGTGAACACTGAAGCTTTCTTT.

The chain carries TRBV7-9 and TRBJ2-2; possibly TRBD1 for D (6 bases). The V gene's germline CDR1 is SEHNR and CDR2 FQNEAQ (reference sequence). The CDR3 is made up of 17 amino acids. V lost 4 bases and J lost 1, with 16 bases in between. This CDR3 is CASSSVREQGNTGELFF. DNA for the CDR3: TGTGCCAGCAGCTCCGTCAGAGAACAGGGGAACACCGGGGAGCTGTTTTTT.